Shown below are 18 T cell receptor beta chains from a single sample sequenced in a study of shared clonotypes between healthy human individuals. Only in-frame clones appear in the TCRdb table, and some are missing; sequencing was by immunoSEQ multiplex PCR. The sample comprises about 1 million clones, roughly 70% of which are singletons, and nearly 1.5% rests with the top ten. Sequenced material: memory CD4+ T cells sorted from blood. Subset: CD45RA-negative fraction. Receptors were obtained from a man aged 18 to 35 in good health.

This chain links TRBV9 with TRBJ1-3; 7 bases line up with TRBD1. The V and J ends lost 4 bases and 0 bases, in that order; junction bases with no gene match: 4. Looked up from germline, CDR1 is SGDLS and CDR2 is YYNGEE. The CDR3 sequence is 15 residues long. The CDR3: CASSPRGVSGNTIYF. For the CDR3, the DNA is TGTGCCAGCAGCCCCAGGGGGGTCTCTGGAAACACCATATATTTT.

The rearrangement uses TRBV27 and TRBJ2-7; either TRBD1 or TRBD2 may supply D (5 bases each). The germline CDR1 and CDR2 sequences are MNHEY and SMNVEV (reference sequence). Deletions cut 4 bases from V and 0 bases from J, with 7 bases between. CDR3 length equals 13 residues. CDR3 sequence: CASSSGSSYEQYF. The CDR3 coding sequence is TGTGCCAGCAGTTCAGGGAGCTCCTACGAGCAGTACTTC.

V and J are TRBV27 and TRBJ2-6, with D unresolved. The CDR3 contains 16 residues. Trimming took off 2 bases at V and 0 bases at J, with 8 bases between the two ends. Germline V gives CDR1 MNHEY, CDR2 SMNVEV (reference sequence). CDR3 loop: CASSLQFSSGANVLTF. CDR3 nucleotide sequence: TGTGCCAGCAGTTTACAATTCTCCTCTGGGGCCAACGTCCTGACTTTC.

A single count supports this clone. The chain couples TRBV5-1 to TRBJ1-6, with 8 bases that match TRBD1. The CDR3 has 15 residues. V dropped 0 bases and J dropped 8; count of bases not matched to a gene: 4. The germline V gene encodes CDR1 SGHRS and CDR2 YFSETQ. In nucleotides, the CDR3 is TGCGCCAGCAGCTTGGTGGCAGGGGGCTATTCACCCCTCCACTTT. It yields the protein CASSLVAGGYSPLHF.

Details on this clone: Additional DNA sequences in this sample encode the identical CDR3. The chain employs TRBV28 and TRBJ1-5; no reliable D call. The CDR3 is 12 amino acids. CDR1 MDHEN and CDR2 SYDVKM come from the germline V gene. V lost 1 base, J lost 7 bases, and 5 bases lay in between. The CDR3, as DNA: TGTGCCAGCAGTTTATCGACGCAGCCCCAGCATTTT. This gives the protein CASSLSTQPQHF.

The rearrangement joins TRBV6-6 to TRBJ2-5, with D perhaps being TRBD1 or TRBD2 (6 bases each). V was clipped by 10 bases and J by 1 base, with 19 bases between them. The CDR3 has 15 amino acids. Per the germline V gene, CDR1 is MNHNY and CDR2 is SVGAGI (reference sequence). The CDR3 DNA reads as TGTGCCACCAAGCAGGGGCGGGATCGCCAAGAGACCCAGTACTTC. Protein sequence: CATKQGRDRQETQYF.

This chain connects TRBV11-2 to TRBJ2-1, with 11 bases identical to TRBD2. Germline loops: CDR1 SGHAT, CDR2 FQNNGV. CDR3 length: 14 residues. Unmatched junction bases numbered 1, after V lost 3 bases and J lost 6 bases. CDR3 sequence: CASSLGLAANEQFF. Written as DNA, the CDR3 is TGTGCCAGCAGCTTGGGACTAGCGGCCAATGAGCAGTTCTTC.

The gene calls are TRBV5-4 and TRBJ1-6; D is undetermined. CDR3 length equals 14 residues. Germline assignment: CDR1 SGHNT and CDR2 YYREEE (reference sequence). Deletions cut 2 bases from V and 6 bases from J, with 9 bases between. CDR3 in amino acids: CASSLDGLNSPLHF. The CDR3 DNA sequence: TGTGCCAGCAGCTTAGATGGACTTAATTCACCCCTCCACTTT.

In this sample, this clone turned up a few times. CDR3: CASSLGDWDNEQFF. CDR3 nucleotides: TGTGCCAGCAGCTTAGGGGACTGGGACAATGAGCAGTTCTTC. The gene calls are TRBV7-9 and TRBJ2-1; D perhaps matches TRBD2 (6 bases). Germline V gives CDR1 SEHNR, CDR2 FQNEAQ (reference sequence). CDR3 size: 14 residues. Trimming stripped 1 base from V and 5 bases from J, with 9 bases between.

In its sample, this clone was seen a few times. The V gene is TRBV11-2, the J gene TRBJ1-1, with no clear D. Between the trimmed V and J ends, which lost 1 base and 4 bases, there was a span of 7 bases. Germline-derived CDR1 and CDR2 are SGHAT and FQNNGV. The CDR3 runs 13 residues. The CDR3 loop is CASSLVWGTEAFF. CDR3 DNA sequence: TGTGCCAGCAGCTTAGTGTGGGGCACTGAAGCTTTCTTT.

The gene calls are TRBV19 and TRBJ2-7, with 11 bases aligning to TRBD2. The V segment lost 6 bases and the J segment 2 bases; nucleotides outside the gene matches: 6. From germline, CDR1 is LNHDA and CDR2 SQIVND (reference sequence). This CDR3 comprises 15 residues. CDR3 nucleotide sequence: TGTGCCAGTAGCCTTCTAGCGGGGGGAACCTACGAGCAGTACTTC. Translation gives CASSLLAGGTYEQYF. Filled out from reference TRBV19 and TRBJ2-7, the complete variable domain reads DGGITQSPKYLFRKEGQNVTLSCEQNLNHDAMYWYRQDPGQGLRLIYYSQIVNDFQKGDIAEGYSVSREKKESFPLTVTSAQKNPTAFYLCASSLLAGGTYEQYFGPGTRLTVT.

This chain uses TRBV19 with TRBJ1-5; D is unclear. The CDR3 totals 15 residues. CDR1 is LNHDA, CDR2 SQIVND, per germline (reference sequence). The V end lost 1 base, the J end lost 3 bases, and 10 bases lay between the germline ends. The CDR3 DNA sequence: TGTGCCAGTAGTATAGGGGTAGGGTTCAATCAGCCCCAGCATTTT. It yields the protein CASSIGVGFNQPQHF.

V usage is TRBV6-6 and J usage is TRBJ1-1; D is uncertain. Trimming took off 7 bases at V and 6 bases at J, with 15 bases between the two ends. The germline V gene encodes CDR1 MNHNY and CDR2 SVGAGI (reference sequence). This CDR3 spans 13 amino acids. CDR3 nucleotide sequence: TGTGCCAGCACCCAAATTACCGGGGCTGAAGCTTTCTTT. Translated, it gives CASTQITGAEAFF.

This chain links TRBV6-1 with TRBJ1-5; D gene uncertain. The V gene lost 3 bases and the J gene lost 2 bases, with 11 bases spanning the gap. The V gene's germline CDR1 is MNHNS and CDR2 SASEGT. The CDR3 extends over 15 amino acids. The CDR3 here is CASSERLDGNQPQHF. The CDR3 DNA follows: TGTGCCAGCAGTGAGAGACTTGATGGCAATCAGCCCCAGCATTTT.

In the case of this clone: The sample holds other DNA sequences that translate to the same CDR3. The J gene is TRBJ2-1, the V gene TRBV20-1, with a weak D call TRBD1 (5 bases). The CDR3 length is 10 residues. V shed 6 bases and J shed 7 bases, with 7 bases lying between them. Per germline, CDR1 DFQATT and CDR2 SNEGSKA (reference sequence). CDR3 sequence: CSAKGNEQFF. As DNA, the CDR3 is TGCAGTGCCAAGGGGAATGAGCAGTTCTTC.

The chain joins TRBV28 to TRBJ2-1; TRBD2 agrees at 7 bases. Germline V gene data show CDR1 as MDHEN and CDR2 as SYDVKM. The CDR3 totals 14 residues. V dropped 5 bases and J dropped 5; count of bases not matched to a gene: 6. The CDR3 DNA follows: TGTGCCAGCAGTCAACTAGCGAGAAACAATGAGCAGTTCTTC. As protein: CASSQLARNNEQFF.

V is TRBV30 and J is TRBJ2-3; TRBD2 agrees at 10 bases. Trimming at V came to 5 bases and at J to 4 bases, leaving 6 bases not matched to a gene. Germline V CDR1 and CDR2: GTSNPN, SVGIG (reference sequence). The CDR3 consists of 14 residues. CDR3 region: CAWSTSGTADTQYF. The CDR3 DNA is TGTGCCTGGTCAACTAGCGGGACTGCAGATACGCAGTATTTT. Based on the CDR3 plus reference TRBV30 and TRBJ2-3, the full variable domain is SQTIHQWPATLVQPVGSPLSLECTVEGTSNPNLYWYRQAAGRGLQLLFYSVGIGQISSEVPQNLSASRPQDRQFILSSKKLLLSDSGFYLCAWSTSGTADTQYFGPGTRLTVL.

This clone was found a few times. The CDR3 here is CASSSYPSGTIYF. CDR3 sequence (DNA): TGTGCCAGCAGTTCCTACCCCAGCGGCACCATATATTTT. This rearrangement joins TRBV27 to TRBJ1-3; D is uncertain. With 4 bases removed from V and 9 bases from J, the gap between germline ends came to 13 bases. From germline, CDR1 is MNHEY and CDR2 SMNVEV (reference sequence). The CDR3 contains 13 residues.